The 28 T cell receptor beta chains reported below all come from one sample, sequenced in a study of memory CD4+ T cells and cytomegalovirus serostatus. The table came from immunoSEQ multiplex PCR; TCRdb's copy has only in-frame clones and leaves some out. The sample holds 55,000 to 80,000 clones; 60% to 85% are singletons and the top ten take under 6%. Single viable CD3+CD4+CD8-CD45RO+ cells were sorted as the memory CD4+ T cells. The sequenced sample was memory CD4+ T cells from blood. The source of these receptors is an adult in good health and CMV-seropositive.

This clone is a singleton in its sample. The rearrangement joins TRBV7-9 to TRBJ1-2; TRBD1 is a possible D gene (5 bases). Per the germline V gene, CDR1 is SEHNR and CDR2 is FQNEAQ (reference sequence). Trimming stripped 1 base from V and 6 bases from J, with 9 bases between. CDR3 size: 13 residues. This CDR3 reads CASSLDGAHGYTF. CDR3 DNA sequence: TGTGCCAGCAGCTTAGATGGGGCCCATGGCTACACCTTC.

This chain links TRBV5-1 with TRBJ2-7, with D perhaps TRBD1 (5 bases). Trimming removed 2 bases at V and 3 bases at J, with 18 bases between. Per germline, CDR1 SGHRS and CDR2 YFSETQ. This CDR3 has 16 residues. CDR3 sequence reads: CASSFIGSGNFYEQYF. In DNA form, the CDR3 reads TGCGCCAGCAGCTTTATAGGTTCAGGGAACTTCTACGAGCAGTACTTC.

J is TRBJ2-5 and V is TRBV7-2, with 7 bases fitting TRBD1. The J segment lost 4 bases and the V segment lost 5 bases, leaving 7 bases of the junction unmatched. Germline V CDR1 and CDR2: SGHTA, FQGNSA. CDR3 size: 14 residues. The CDR3 DNA reads as TGTGCCAGCAGCCCGGGACAGAGGTTAGAGACCCAGTACTTC. Protein: CASSPGQRLETQYF. The variable domain in full, with the rest retrieved from reference TRBV7-2 and TRBJ2-5, is GAGVSQSPSNKVTEKGKDVELRCDPISGHTALYWYRQSLGQGLEFLIYFQGNSAPDKSGLPSDRFSAERTGGSVSTLTIQRTQQEDSAVYLCASSPGQRLETQYFGPGTRLLVL.

The V gene is TRBV5-4, the J gene TRBJ2-7; D not resolved. The CDR3 length is 14 residues. The germline CDR1 and CDR2 sequences are SGHNT and YYREEE (reference sequence). Trimming took off 3 bases at V and 5 bases at J, with 15 bases between the two ends. The CDR3 loop reads CASSSPSSGHEQYF. As DNA, the CDR3 is TGTGCCAGCAGCTCTCCAAGCTCGGGTCACGAGCAGTACTTC.

The chain couples TRBV4-2 to TRBJ2-3; 9 bases agree with TRBD1. With V trimmed by 4 bases and J by 2 bases, 10 bases remained unmatched. The germline CDR1 and CDR2 sequences are LGHNA and YNFKEQ. The CDR3 is 17 residues long. The CDR3 bases are TGTGCCAGCAGCCGAAATACAGGGGGCGAGCCCACAGATACGCAGTATTTT. This translates into CASSRNTGGEPTDTQYF.

This clone occurred many times. V usage is TRBV9 and J usage is TRBJ2-3; 13 bases are a match to TRBD2. This CDR3 spans 18 amino acids. The junction had 6 bases not matched to a gene; V was cut back by 0 bases and J by 2 bases. From germline, CDR1 is SGDLS and CDR2 YYNGEE. As DNA, the CDR3 is TGTGCCAGCAGCGTAGGACTAGCGGGGGGCTTTTTCACAGATACGCAGTATTTT. Its protein product is CASSVGLAGGFFTDTQYF.

This clone has a count of ten or more. The chain joins TRBV30 to TRBJ1-1, with 7 bases matching TRBD1. The V segment lost 4 bases and the J segment 0 bases; nucleotides outside the gene matches: 2. The CDR3 runs 13 residues. Germline CDR1 GTSNPN, CDR2 SVGIG (reference sequence). The CDR3 sequence is CAWNRGMNTEAFF. The CDR3 DNA reads as TGTGCCTGGAACAGGGGCATGAACACTGAAGCTTTCTTT.

This clone was counted only a few times. The chain combines TRBV7-3 with TRBJ1-2; 12 bases are shared with TRBD1. CDR3 length: 15 residues. V lost 3 bases and J lost 8; bases outside the gene matches: 7. Germline CDR1 and CDR2: SGHTA and FQGTGA. DNA of the CDR3: TGTGCCAGCAGCTTCTCGGGACAGGGGGCTGGAGGCTACACCTTC. Translating it yields CASSFSGQGAGGYTF.

The J gene is TRBJ1-1, the V gene TRBV23-1; D is possibly TRBD1 (6 bases). TRBV23-1 is assigned to the ORF class and has an uncertain function. The CDR3 totals 16 residues. V was shortened by 3 bases and J by 0 bases, with 14 bases between the two germline ends. In DNA form, the CDR3 reads TGCGCCAGCAGTCATTCCCTAAGGGGGATGAACACTGAAGCTTTCTTT. It specifies CASSHSLRGMNTEAFF.

This clone occurred a few times. The chain has TRBV2 and TRBJ1-2; 8 nucleotides align to TRBD1. The J segment lost 8 bases and the V segment lost 8 bases, leaving 10 bases of the junction unmatched. There are 13 residues in the CDR3. Germline CDR1 and CDR2: SNHLY and FYNNEI. The CDR3 sequence is CASRRTGTEGYTF. As DNA, the CDR3 is TGTGCCAGCCGCAGGACAGGGACAGAGGGCTACACCTTC.

The chain recombines TRBV5-1 with TRBJ2-7; TRBD2 aligns across 7 bases. The CDR3 contains 16 residues. The germline V gene has CDR1 SGHRS and CDR2 YFSETQ. J was trimmed by 5 bases and V by 0 bases; bases with no gene match: 11. CDR3 sequence (DNA): TGCGCCAGCAGCTTGGCTCCGGCGGGAGTTAAAAACGAGCAGTACTTC. It specifies CASSLAPAGVKNEQYF.

The chain employs TRBV11-2 and TRBJ2-3; 7 nucleotides align to TRBD2. CDR3 length: 13 residues. CDR1 is SGHAT, CDR2 FQNNGV, per germline. The trim removed 8 bases at V and 4 bases at J, leaving 6 bases unmatched. The CDR3 DNA sequence: TGTGCCAGCGGCGCGGGAGTTGCAGATACGCAGTATTTT. This translates into CASGAGVADTQYF.

This clone occurred once. The J gene is TRBJ2-7, the V gene TRBV7-2, with 10 bases that match TRBD1. V gave up 6 bases and J gave up 3 bases; unmatched junction bases: 8. The CDR3 runs to 15 residues. The germline V gene has CDR1 SGHTA and CDR2 FQGNSA. The CDR3 region is CASRWDRGRSYEQYF. CDR3 coding DNA: TGTGCCAGCAGATGGGACAGGGGAAGAAGCTACGAGCAGTACTTC.

This clone was seen more than once but under ten times. The J gene is TRBJ1-2, the V gene TRBV4-3; D is unresolved. CDR1 LGHNA and CDR2 YSLEER come from the germline V gene. Trimming took off 0 bases at V and 4 bases at J, with 9 bases between the two ends. This CDR3 spans 14 amino acids. The CDR3 DNA follows: TGCGCCAGCAGCCAAGATCTGCTCAGCTATGGCTACACCTTC. It encodes CASSQDLLSYGYTF.

V usage is TRBV6-1 and J usage is TRBJ1-6, with a weak D call TRBD1 (6 bases). Trimming removed 7 bases from V and 8 bases from J, with 15 bases in between. This CDR3 has 14 amino acids. The germline CDR1 and CDR2 sequences are MNHNS and SASEGT. CDR3 nucleotides: TGTGCCAGCACACCGGGACACCGTTATTCACCCCTCCACTTT. Its translation: CASTPGHRYSPLHF.

This chain joins TRBV7-3 and TRBJ1-1; D may be TRBD1 (5 bases). With 2 bases removed from V and 1 base from J, the gap between germline ends came to 11 bases. Germline V CDR1 and CDR2: SGHTA, FQGTGA. This CDR3 is built from 15 residues. CDR3 sequence: CASSLGAGTNTEAFF. CDR3 in DNA: TGTGCCAGCAGCTTAGGGGCAGGGACGAACACTGAAGCTTTCTTT.

J is TRBJ2-7 and V is TRBV2; 10 bases match TRBD2. J gave up 3 bases and V 5 bases, and 10 bases lay outside the gene matches. This CDR3 has 16 amino acids. Per germline, CDR1 SNHLY and CDR2 FYNNEI. CDR3 loop: CASSITRASGSYEQYF. The CDR3 DNA reads as TGTGCCAGCAGTATCACCAGGGCTAGCGGGAGCTACGAGCAGTACTTC.

CDR3 sequence: CASSLRRGTEGDEKLFF. The CDR3 DNA is TGTGCCAGCTCACTTCGACGCGGGACGGAAGGGGACGAAAAACTGTTTTTT. The chain combines TRBV18 with TRBJ1-4, with D possibly being TRBD1 (5 bases). Germline CDR1 reads KGHSH; CDR2 reads LQKENI. V was trimmed by 4 bases and J by 8 bases, leaving 23 bases between them. CDR3 length equals 17 residues.

The chain links TRBV4-3 to TRBJ1-5; D is possibly TRBD1 (6 bases). CDR1 LGHNA and CDR2 YSLEER come from the germline V gene. This CDR3 comprises 15 residues. V shed 0 bases and J shed 5 bases, with 11 bases lying between them. The CDR3 DNA reads TGCGCCAGCAGCCAAGATGTGGGGGGCCATCAGCCCCAGCATTTT. Its translation: CASSQDVGGHQPQHF.

The chain couples TRBV2 to TRBJ2-6, with a tentative D call TRBD1 (7 bases). The length of the CDR3 is 18 residues. The germline V and J ends were trimmed by 2 bases and 1 base, with 15 bases remaining between them. Germline lookup yields CDR1 SNHLY and CDR2 FYNNEI. The CDR3 sequence: CASSELGRGASGANVLTF. The CDR3, as DNA: TGTGCCAGCAGTGAACTGGGCAGGGGGGCATCTGGGGCCAACGTCCTGACTTTC.

The chain combines TRBV29-1 with TRBJ1-1; 9 bases match TRBD1. The germline V gene encodes CDR1 SQVTM and CDR2 ANQGSEA. J gave up 1 base and V 3 bases, and 12 bases lay outside the gene matches. The CDR3 is 17 residues long. CDR3 in DNA: TGCAGCGTTGACGGGTGGACAGGGGCTTTGGGGAACACTGAAGCTTTCTTT. It translates to CSVDGWTGALGNTEAFF.

The genes are TRBV4-1 and TRBJ1-1, with a possible D match to TRBD1 (5 bases). Germline V CDR1 and CDR2: MGHRA, YSYEKL. Trimming removed 5 bases from V and 0 bases from J, with 16 bases in between. The CDR3 spans 16 residues. CDR3 in amino acids: CASSLGGAGMNTEAFF. CDR3 sequence (DNA): TGCGCCAGCAGCTTGGGCGGGGCTGGTATGAACACTGAAGCTTTCTTT.

V is TRBV5-1 and J is TRBJ2-2; 11 bases are shared with TRBD2. Per the germline V gene, CDR1 is SGHRS and CDR2 is YFSETQ. This CDR3 has 19 residues. V dropped 4 bases and J dropped 3; count of bases not matched to a gene: 14. The CDR3: CASSLGGVLAGAYTGELFF. The DNA for the CDR3 is TGCGCCAGCAGCCTAGGGGGAGTACTAGCGGGGGCGTACACCGGGGAGCTGTTTTTT.

The chain combines TRBV4-1 with TRBJ2-5, with no clear D. The CDR3 has 14 amino acids. V shed 1 base and J shed 2 bases, with 8 bases lying between them. Germline CDR1 reads MGHRA; CDR2 reads YSYEKL. For the CDR3, the DNA is TGCGCCAGCAGCCAAGTGGACCCACAAGAGACCCAGTACTTC. This encodes CASSQVDPQETQYF.

This clone came up a few times. This sequence joins TRBV2 and TRBJ1-4; D is unresolved. V lost 6 bases and J lost 11, with 10 bases in between. The CDR3 contains 11 residues. Germline V gives CDR1 SNHLY, CDR2 FYNNEI. The CDR3, as DNA: TGTGCCAGCAGCTCGATTGGGAAACTGTTTTTT. Amino acid sequence: CASSSIGKLFF.

This chain uses TRBV5-4 with TRBJ2-7; no definite D call. The V and J ends lost 10 bases and 0 bases respectively, with 11 bases between them. Germline V gene sequence: CDR1 SGHNT, CDR2 YYREEE (reference sequence). The CDR3 is 12 residues long. The CDR3 sequence: CAVSLPSYEQYF. CDR3 DNA sequence: TGTGCCGTGTCGCTGCCCTCCTACGAGCAGTACTTC.

The V call is TRBV5-1, the J call TRBJ2-7; 9 bases fit TRBD1. CDR1 is SGHRS and CDR2 is YFSETQ in the germline V gene. CDR3 size: 15 residues. With 4 bases clipped from V and 2 bases from J, the junction kept 7 bases outside the gene matches. The CDR3 DNA is TGCGCCAGCAGCAGCGACAGGGGGGTCGCCTACGAGCAGTACTTC. Translated, it gives CASSSDRGVAYEQYF.

The chain employs TRBV7-8 and TRBJ1-1; no reliable D call. This CDR3 is 13 amino acids long. The V end lost 8 bases, the J end lost 1 base, and 11 bases lay between the germline ends. Germline V gene sequence: CDR1 SGHVS, CDR2 FQNEAQ. The CDR3 spells CASCRLTNTEAFF. In nucleotides, the CDR3 is TGTGCCAGCTGCCGACTGACGAACACTGAAGCTTTCTTT.